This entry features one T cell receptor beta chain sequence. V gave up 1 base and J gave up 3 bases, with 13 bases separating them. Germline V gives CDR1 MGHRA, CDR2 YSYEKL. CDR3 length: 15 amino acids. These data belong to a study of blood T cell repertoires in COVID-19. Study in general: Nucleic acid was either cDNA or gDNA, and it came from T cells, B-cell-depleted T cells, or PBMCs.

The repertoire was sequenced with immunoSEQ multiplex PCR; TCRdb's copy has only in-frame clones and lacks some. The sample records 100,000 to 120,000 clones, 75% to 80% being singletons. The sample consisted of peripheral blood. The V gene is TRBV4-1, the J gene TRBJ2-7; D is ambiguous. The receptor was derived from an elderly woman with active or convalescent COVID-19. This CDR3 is CASSQVVARDYEQYF. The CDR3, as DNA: TGCGCCAGCAGCCAAGTAGTAGCAAGAGACTACGAGCAGTACTTC.